The clone carrying this T cell receptor (beta chain) has a single count. About 0.45 to 1 ug RNA was reverse transcribed with random hexamers. TCRdb reanalysed the immunoSEQ multiplex PCR reads using MiXCR and keeps one entry per CDR3 protein. The sample has a few hundred thousand distinct CDR3 sequences, 92% seen once. The CDR3 contains 16 residues. V was shortened by 0 bases and J by 1 base, with 13 bases between the two germline ends. The germline CDR1 and CDR2 sequences are SGHNT and YYREEE (reference sequence). This sample is part of a study of CD8 T cells in Susac syndrome. This sequence originates from a human donor with multiple sclerosis. The V and J genes are TRBV5-4 and TRBJ2-5; the D gene is possibly TRBD2 (7 bases). Material: CD4+ T cells from PBMCs. The CDR3 sequence: CASSLVGGGPQETQYF. CDR3 sequence (DNA): TGTGCCAGCAGCTTGGTTGGCGGGGGCCCCCAAGAGACCCAGTACTTC.